Below, 8 T cell receptor beta chains from the same sample are listed, as sequenced in a study of response to subunit inactivated influenza vaccine. One entry per CDR3 protein, called by TCRdb with MiXCR from the RT-PCR reads. The sample includes around 160,000 distinct CDR3 sequences, 11% of them seen just once. The sequenced sample was non-naive T cells sorted from PBMCs, obtained about 40 days after vaccination. These receptor sequences come from a man between 45 and 60 years old who received an inactivated influenza vaccine.

This clonotype was observed a handful of times. At one end, the junction sequence differs from germline, possibly due to a read error. This chain links TRBV12-3 or TRBV12-4 with TRBJ1-4; possible D gene TRBD1, 6 bases. There are 13 residues in the CDR3. This CDR3 reads CASRPQGGEKLFF. The CDR3 DNA sequence: TGTGCCAGCAGACCACAGGGAGGAGAAAAACTTTTTTTT.

This chain joins TRBV5-1 and TRBJ2-2; 10 bases fit TRBD2. CDR1 SGHRS and CDR2 YFSETQ come from the germline V gene. This CDR3 is built from 15 residues. The trim removed 4 bases at V and 6 bases at J, leaving 6 bases unmatched. The CDR3 coding sequence is TGCGCCAGCAGCCTCATAGCGGGAGGCGCCGGGGAGCTGTTTTTT. It translates to CASSLIAGGAGELFF.

This clonotype came up many times. The V and J genes are TRBV12-3 or TRBV12-4 and TRBJ2-7; 12 nucleotides line up with TRBD2. This CDR3 region has 16 residues. V lost 7 bases to trimming and J lost 6 bases; unmatched junction nucleotides: 13. For the CDR3, the DNA is TGTGCCAGCACCTTAGGGGCTAGCGGGGGGGCCATCGAGCAGTACTTC. This codes for CASTLGASGGAIEQYF.

This clonotype showed up just a few times. V usage is TRBV20-1 and J usage is TRBJ1-5, with D tentatively TRBD1 (6 bases). The CDR3 spans 16 residues. Germline assignment: CDR1 DFQATT and CDR2 SNEGSKA (reference sequence). Trimming shortened V by 6 bases and J by 6 bases, and 24 bases separated the two germline ends. CDR3 residues: CSATRTAQGQFQPQHF. CDR3 bases: TGCAGTGCCACCCGGACAGCTCAGGGACAATTTCAGCCCCAGCATTTT.

V gene TRBV11-2 combines with J gene TRBJ2-5; 8 nucleotides agree with TRBD1. With V trimmed by 5 bases and J by 5 bases, 7 bases remained unmatched. There are 14 residues in the CDR3. The V gene's germline CDR1 is SGHAT and CDR2 FQNNGV. The CDR3 nucleotides are TGTGCCAGCAGCCGACAGGGGCCGCAGGAGACCCAGTACTTC. This gives the protein CASSRQGPQETQYF.

This clonotype was detected ten times or more. Here the CDR3 DNA reads TGTGCCAGCAGCCAAATCGGTAGCACAGATACGCAGTATTTT. It yields the protein CASSQIGSTDTQYF. The V and J genes are TRBV4-2 and TRBJ2-3; D remains ambiguous. Germline CDR1 and CDR2: LGHNA and YNFKEQ. Trimming removed 2 bases at V and 0 bases at J, with 6 bases between. The length of the CDR3 is 14 residues.

This chain uses TRBV7-9 with TRBJ2-7; no clear D. The CDR3 extends over 13 amino acids. Germline assignment: CDR1 SEHNR and CDR2 FQNEAQ (reference sequence). V was pared by 2 bases and J by 7 bases, with 12 bases between. The CDR3 DNA sequence: TGTGCCAGCAGCTTATTATTAGTTGGGGAGCAGTACTTC. The encoded protein is CASSLLLVGEQYF. Full variable domain (missing parts from reference TRBV7-9 and TRBJ2-7): DTGVSQNPRHKITKRGQNVTFRCDPISEHNRLYWYRQTLGQGPEFLTYFQNEAQLEKSRLLSDRFSAERPKGSFSTLEIQRTEQGDSAMYLCASSLLLVGEQYFGPGTRLTVT.

The rearrangement links TRBV18 to TRBJ1-2; unclear D gene. The length of the CDR3 is 13 residues. V was shortened by 1 base and J by 1 base, with 4 bases between the two germline ends. CDR1 and CDR2 from the germline V gene are KGHSH and LQKENI. CDR3 nucleotide sequence: TGTGCCAGCTCACCACAGAATAACTATGGCTACACCTTC. Translated, it gives CASSPQNNYGYTF. The full variable domain, in which reference TRBV18 and TRBJ1-2 provide the parts outside the CDR3, is NAGVMQNPRHLVRRRGQEARLRCSPMKGHSHVYWYRQLPEEGLKFMVYLQKENIIDESGMPKERFSAEFPKEGPSILRIQQVVRGDSAAYFCASSPQNNYGYTFGSGTRLTVV.